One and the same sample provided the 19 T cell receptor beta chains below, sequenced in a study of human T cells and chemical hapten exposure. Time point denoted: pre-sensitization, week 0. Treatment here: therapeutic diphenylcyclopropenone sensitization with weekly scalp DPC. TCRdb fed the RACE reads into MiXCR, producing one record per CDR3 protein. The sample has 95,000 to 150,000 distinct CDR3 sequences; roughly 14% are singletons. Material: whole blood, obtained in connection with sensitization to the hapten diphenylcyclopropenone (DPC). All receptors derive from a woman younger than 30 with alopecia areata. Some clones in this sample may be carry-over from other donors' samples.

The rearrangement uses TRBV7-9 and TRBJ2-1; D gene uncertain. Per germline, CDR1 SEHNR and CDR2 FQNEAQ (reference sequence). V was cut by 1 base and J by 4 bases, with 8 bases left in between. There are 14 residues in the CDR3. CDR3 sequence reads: CASSLGATYNEQFF. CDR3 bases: TGTGCCAGCAGCTTAGGGGCAACATACAATGAGCAGTTCTTC.

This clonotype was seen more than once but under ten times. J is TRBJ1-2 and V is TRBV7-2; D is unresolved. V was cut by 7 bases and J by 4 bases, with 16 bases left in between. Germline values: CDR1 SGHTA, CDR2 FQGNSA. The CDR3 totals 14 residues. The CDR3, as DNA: TGTGCCAGCACCCTACCGCGGGTCTTCTATGGCTACACCTTC. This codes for CASTLPRVFYGYTF.

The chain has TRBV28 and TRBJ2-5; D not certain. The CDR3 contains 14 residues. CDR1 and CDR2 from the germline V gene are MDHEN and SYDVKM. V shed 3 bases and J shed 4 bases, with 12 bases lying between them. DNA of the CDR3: TGTGCCAGCAGTTTGTGGGGTGGTGGAGAGACCCAGTACTTC. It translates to CASSLWGGGETQYF.

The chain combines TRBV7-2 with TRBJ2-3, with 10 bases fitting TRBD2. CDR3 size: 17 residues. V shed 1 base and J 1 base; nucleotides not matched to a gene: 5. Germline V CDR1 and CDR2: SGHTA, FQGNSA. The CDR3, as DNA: TGTGCCAGCAGCTTAGGGGCTAGCGGGGGTGGCACAGATACGCAGTATTTT. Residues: CASSLGASGGGTDTQYF.

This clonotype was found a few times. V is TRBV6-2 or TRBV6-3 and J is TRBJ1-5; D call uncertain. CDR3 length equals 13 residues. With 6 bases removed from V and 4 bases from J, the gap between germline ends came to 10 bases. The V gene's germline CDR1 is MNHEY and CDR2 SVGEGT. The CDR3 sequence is CASSLVGNQPQHF. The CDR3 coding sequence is TGTGCCAGCAGCTTGGTCGGGAATCAGCCCCAGCATTTT.

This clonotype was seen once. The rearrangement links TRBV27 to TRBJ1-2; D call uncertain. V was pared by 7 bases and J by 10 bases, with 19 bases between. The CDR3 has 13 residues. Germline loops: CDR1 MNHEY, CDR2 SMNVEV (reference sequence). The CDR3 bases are TGTGCCAGCACCCCTCTCGGGTCCGGTGTCTACACCTTC. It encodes CASTPLGSGVYTF.

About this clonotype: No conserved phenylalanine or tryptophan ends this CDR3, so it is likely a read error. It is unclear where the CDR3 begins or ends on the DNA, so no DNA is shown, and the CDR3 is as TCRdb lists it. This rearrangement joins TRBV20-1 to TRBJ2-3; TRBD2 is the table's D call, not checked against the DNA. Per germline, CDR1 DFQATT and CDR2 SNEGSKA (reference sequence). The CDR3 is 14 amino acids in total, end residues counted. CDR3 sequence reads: CSARAGLAGSLWYL.

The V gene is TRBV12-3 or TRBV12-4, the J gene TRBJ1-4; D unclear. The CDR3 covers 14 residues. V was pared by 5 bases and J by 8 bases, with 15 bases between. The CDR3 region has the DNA TGTGCCAGCAGTACGACGGGGAGGAGAGAAAAACTGTTTTTT. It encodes CASSTTGRREKLFF.

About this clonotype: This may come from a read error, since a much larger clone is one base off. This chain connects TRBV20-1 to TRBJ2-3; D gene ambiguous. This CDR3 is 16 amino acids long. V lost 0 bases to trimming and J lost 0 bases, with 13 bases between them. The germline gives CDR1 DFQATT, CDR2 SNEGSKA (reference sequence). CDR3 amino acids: CSARDLKGKSTDTQYF. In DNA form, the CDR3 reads TGCAGTGCTAGAGATCTTAAAGGGAAAAGCACAGATACGCAGTATTTT.

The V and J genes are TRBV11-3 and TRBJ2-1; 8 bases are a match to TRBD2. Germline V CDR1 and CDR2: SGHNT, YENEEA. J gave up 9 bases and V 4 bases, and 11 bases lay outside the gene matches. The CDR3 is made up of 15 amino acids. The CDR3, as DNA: TGTGCCAGCAGCTCTCCTAGCGGGTCGCTAGGTGAGCAGTTCTTC. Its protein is CASSSPSGSLGEQFF.

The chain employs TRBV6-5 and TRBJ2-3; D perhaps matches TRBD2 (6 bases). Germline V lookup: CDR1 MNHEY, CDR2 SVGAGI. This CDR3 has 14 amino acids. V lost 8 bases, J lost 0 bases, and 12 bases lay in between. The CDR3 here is CASRRDPSTDTQYF. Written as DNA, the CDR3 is TGTGCCAGCCGGCGGGACCCTAGCACAGATACGCAGTATTTT.

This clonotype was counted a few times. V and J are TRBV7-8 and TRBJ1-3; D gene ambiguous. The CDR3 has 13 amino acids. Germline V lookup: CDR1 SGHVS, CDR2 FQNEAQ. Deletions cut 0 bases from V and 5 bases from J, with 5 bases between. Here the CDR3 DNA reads TGTGCCAGCAGCTTAGCCGGCAGAAACACCATATATTTT. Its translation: CASSLAGRNTIYF. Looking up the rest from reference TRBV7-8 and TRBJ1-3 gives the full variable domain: GAGVSQSPRYKVAKRGQDVALRCDPISGHVSLFWYQQALGQGPEFLTYFQNEAQLDKSGLPSDRFFAERPEGSVSTLKIQRTQQEDSAVYLCASSLAGRNTIYFGEGSWLTVV.

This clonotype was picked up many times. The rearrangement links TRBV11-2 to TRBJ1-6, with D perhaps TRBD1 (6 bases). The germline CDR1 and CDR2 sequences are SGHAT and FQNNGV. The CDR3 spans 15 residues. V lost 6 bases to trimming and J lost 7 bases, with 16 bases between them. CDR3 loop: CASRNPGHANSPLHF. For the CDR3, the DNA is TGTGCCAGCAGAAATCCGGGACACGCCAATTCACCCCTCCACTTT.

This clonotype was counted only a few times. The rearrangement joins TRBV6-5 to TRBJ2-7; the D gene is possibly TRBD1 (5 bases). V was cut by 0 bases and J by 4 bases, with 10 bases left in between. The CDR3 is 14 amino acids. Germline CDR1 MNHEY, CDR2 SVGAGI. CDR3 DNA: TGTGCCAGCAGTTACTCTAGGGGTAGATACGAGCAGTACTTC. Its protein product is CASSYSRGRYEQYF.

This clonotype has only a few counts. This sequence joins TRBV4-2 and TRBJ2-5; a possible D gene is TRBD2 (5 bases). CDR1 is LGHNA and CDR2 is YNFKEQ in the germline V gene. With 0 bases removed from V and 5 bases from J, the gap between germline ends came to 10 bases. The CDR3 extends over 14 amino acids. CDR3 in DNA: TGTGCCAGCAGCCAAGATGTGGAGCGGGAGACCCAGTACTTC. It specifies CASSQDVERETQYF.

In nucleotides, the CDR3 is TGCAGTGCTAGGGGGGGATCGTTCTCCTATAATTCACCCCTCCACTTT. Translation gives CSARGGSFSYNSPLHF. The gene calls are TRBV20-1 and TRBJ1-6; weak D call: TRBD1 (5 bases). Germline lookup yields CDR1 DFQATT and CDR2 SNEGSKA (reference sequence). The CDR3 extends over 16 amino acids. The V end was cut by 3 bases, the J end by 0 bases, with 12 bases between.

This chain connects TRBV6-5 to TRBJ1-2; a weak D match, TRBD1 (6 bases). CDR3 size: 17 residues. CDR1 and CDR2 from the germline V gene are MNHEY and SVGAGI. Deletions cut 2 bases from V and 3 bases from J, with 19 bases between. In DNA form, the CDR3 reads TGTGCCAGCAGTTACCTGACCCCGAGGCAGGGGTACTATGGCTACACCTTC. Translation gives CASSYLTPRQGYYGYTF.

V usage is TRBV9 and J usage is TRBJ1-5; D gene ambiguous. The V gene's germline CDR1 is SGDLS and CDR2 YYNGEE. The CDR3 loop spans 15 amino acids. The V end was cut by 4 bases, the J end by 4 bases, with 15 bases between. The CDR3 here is CASSSAGQSNQPQHF. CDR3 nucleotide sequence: TGTGCCAGCAGCTCAGCGGGTCAGTCAAATCAGCCCCAGCATTTT.

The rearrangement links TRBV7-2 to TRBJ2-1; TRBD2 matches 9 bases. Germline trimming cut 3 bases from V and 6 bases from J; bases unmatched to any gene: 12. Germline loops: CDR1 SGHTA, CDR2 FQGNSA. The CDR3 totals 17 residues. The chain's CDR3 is CASSLLRLSGGANEQFF. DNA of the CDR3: TGTGCCAGCAGCTTGCTTCGTCTTAGCGGGGGAGCCAATGAGCAGTTCTTC.